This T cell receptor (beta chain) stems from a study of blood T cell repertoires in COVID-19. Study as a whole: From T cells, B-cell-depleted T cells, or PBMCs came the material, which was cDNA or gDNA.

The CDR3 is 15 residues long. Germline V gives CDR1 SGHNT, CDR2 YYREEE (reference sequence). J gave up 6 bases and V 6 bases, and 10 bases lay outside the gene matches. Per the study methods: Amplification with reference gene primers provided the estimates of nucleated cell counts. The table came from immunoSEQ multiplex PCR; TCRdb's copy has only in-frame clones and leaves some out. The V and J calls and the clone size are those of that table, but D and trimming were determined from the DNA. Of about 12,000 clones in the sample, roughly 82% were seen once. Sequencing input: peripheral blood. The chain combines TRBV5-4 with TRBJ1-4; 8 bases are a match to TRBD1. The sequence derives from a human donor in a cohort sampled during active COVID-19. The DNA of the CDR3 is TGTGCCAGCACCTTTATCGACAGGGGATATGAAAAACTGTTTTTT. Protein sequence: CASTFIDRGYEKLFF.